These 6 T cell receptor beta chains were all obtained from the same sample, sequenced in a study of T cell repertoires in cytomegalovirus infection. A single record per CDR3 protein comes from TCRdb applying MiXCR to the reads. The data hold around 770,000 distinct CDR3 sequences, with around 29% observed a single time. No cognate antigen is known for these TCRs. Source: cultured CD8+ T cells from PBMCs, taken from culture after CMV antigen stimulation. The origin of the receptors is a human donor in good health (CMV status not recorded). Some clones in this sample may be carry-over from other donors' samples.

This sequence joins TRBV27 and TRBJ2-7, with D hard to call. CDR3 length equals 14 residues. V was trimmed by 3 bases and J by 0 bases, leaving 9 bases between them. Per germline, CDR1 MNHEY and CDR2 SMNVEV (reference sequence). In DNA, the CDR3 is TGTGCCAGCAGTTTCACAGTTAGCTCCTACGAGCAGTACGTC. This gives the protein CASSFTVSSYEQYV.

This clonotype was observed many times. The V gene is TRBV7-2, the J gene TRBJ2-7; D possibly uses TRBD1 or TRBD2 (5 bases each). Deletions cut 3 bases from V and 4 bases from J, with 16 bases between. The CDR3 is 15 residues long. Germline CDR1 SGHTA, CDR2 FQGNSA. CDR3 in amino acids: CASSLTQAGTYEQYF. The CDR3 DNA follows: TGTGCCAGCAGCTTGACCCAGGCAGGGACGTACGAGCAGTACTTC.

The chain recombines TRBV6-6 with TRBJ2-5; maybe TRBD1 (6 bases). CDR1 is MNHNY, CDR2 SVGAGI, per germline (reference sequence). The germline V and J ends were trimmed by 2 bases and 1 base, with 8 bases remaining between them. The length of the CDR3 is 14 residues. CDR3 in amino acids: CASSYGQTQETQYF. The CDR3 DNA is TGTGCCAGCAGTTACGGACAGACCCAAGAGACCCAGTACTTC.

In nucleotides, the CDR3 is TGCAGTGCTAGAGATCTCAGCGGGGGGGCCCAAGAGACCCAGTACTTC. Amino acid sequence: CSARDLSGGAQETQYF. The chain carries TRBV20-1 and TRBJ2-5; TRBD2 agrees at 10 bases. CDR1 and CDR2 (germline): DFQATT, SNEGSKA (reference sequence). J gave up 1 base and V 0 bases, and 5 bases lay outside the gene matches. The CDR3 consists of 16 residues.

The table lists this clonotype with a few counts. The chain links TRBV7-9 to TRBJ2-7; weak D call: TRBD1 (6 bases). The germline V gene encodes CDR1 SEHNR and CDR2 FQNEAQ (reference sequence). CDR3 size: 12 residues. The V end was cut by 5 bases, the J end by 11 bases, with 16 bases between. The CDR3 loop is CASSLGQVLKYF. The CDR3 nucleotides are TGTGCCAGCAGCCTGGGACAAGTCCTTAAGTACTTC.

This clonotype was observed many times. V is TRBV7-2 and J is TRBJ2-1; a weak D match, TRBD2 (5 bases). The CDR3 is made up of 16 amino acids. Trimming stripped 1 base from V and 2 bases from J, with 12 bases between. Germline assignment: CDR1 SGHTA and CDR2 FQGNSA. This CDR3 is CASSLEPGFTYNEQFF. Here the CDR3 DNA reads TGTGCCAGCAGCTTAGAACCGGGATTCACCTACAATGAGCAGTTCTTC. Full variable domain (rest looked up from reference TRBV7-2 and TRBJ2-1): GAGVSQSPSNKVTEKGKDVELRCDPISGHTALYWYRQSLGQGLEFLIYFQGNSAPDKSGLPSDRFSAERTGGSVSTLTIQRTQQEDSAVYLCASSLEPGFTYNEQFFGPGTRLTVL.